What follows describes a single T cell receptor (beta chain). CDR1 is WNHNN and CDR2 is SYGVQD in the germline V gene (reference sequence). The CDR3 extends over 13 amino acids. V lost 2 bases, J lost 6 bases, and 7 bases lay in between. Noted time point: persistent/refractory GD, antithyroid drugs over 5 years with positive TRAb. Scientists built the TCR library using RNA that was extracted from PBMCs. Arm-PCR of CDR3 regions and iRepertoire HTBI primers were the basis on which TCR beta libraries were built. TCRdb used MiXCR to reprocess the multiplex PCR reads, holding one entry per CDR3 protein. In the table there are over 350,000 distinct CDR3 sequences, roughly 20% of which are singletons. The entry originates in a study of regulatory T cells in long-lasting Graves disease. Looking at the study overall: Over-5-year antithyroid drug use with positive TSH receptor antibodies defined persistent Graves' disease in the study.

The sequence was obtained from a female donor with Graves disease. V and J are TRBV10-1 and TRBJ2-2; D is possibly TRBD2 (5 bases). This specimen was peripheral blood mononuclear cells (PBMCs), taken when the disease was refractory, from a patient treated with antithyroid drugs. The CDR3 is CASSEGEPGELFF. The CDR3 nucleotides read TGCGCCAGCAGTGAGGGGGAGCCCGGGGAGCTGTTTTTT.